This T cell receptor beta chain was identified during a study of blood T cell repertoires in COVID-19. Here immunoSEQ multiplex PCR was the method, and the copy in TCRdb shows in-frame clones only, minus some. The sample includes approximately 75,000 clones, 75% to 90% of them seen just once. Germline trimming cut 3 bases from V and 1 base from J; bases unmatched to any gene: 10. The CDR3 runs to 17 residues. Per the germline V gene, CDR1 is SGDLS and CDR2 is YYNGEE. This clone appeared once. The clonotype originates from a man at least 80 years old with acute or convalescent COVID-19. The chain combines TRBV9 with TRBJ1-2; 9 bases are shared with TRBD1. Sequencing was done on a sample of peripheral blood. The CDR3 DNA reads TGTGCCAGCAGCGCGGGACAGGGACAAAGTTATAACTATGGCTACACCTTC. Amino acids: CASSAGQGQSYNYGYTF.